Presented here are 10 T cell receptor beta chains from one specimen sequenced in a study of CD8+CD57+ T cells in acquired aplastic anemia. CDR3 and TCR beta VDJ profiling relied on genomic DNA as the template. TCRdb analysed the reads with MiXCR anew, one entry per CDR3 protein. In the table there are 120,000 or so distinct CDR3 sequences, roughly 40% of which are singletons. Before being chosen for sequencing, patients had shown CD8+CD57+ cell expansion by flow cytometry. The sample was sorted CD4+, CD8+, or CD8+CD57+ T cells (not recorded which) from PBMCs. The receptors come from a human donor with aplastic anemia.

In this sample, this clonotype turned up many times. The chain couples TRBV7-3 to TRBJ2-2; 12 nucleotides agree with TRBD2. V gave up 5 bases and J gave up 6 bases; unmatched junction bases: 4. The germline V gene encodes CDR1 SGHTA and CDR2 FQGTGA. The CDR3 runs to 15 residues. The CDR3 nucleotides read TGTGCCAGCAGCCCCCGGACTAGCGGGGCCGGGGAGCTGTTTTTT. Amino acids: CASSPRTSGAGELFF. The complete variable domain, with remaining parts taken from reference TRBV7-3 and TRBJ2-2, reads GAGVSQTPSNKVTEKGKYVELRCDPISGHTALYWYRQSLGQGPEFLIYFQGTGAADDSGLPNDRFFAVRPEGSVSTLKIQRTERGDSAVYLCASSPRTSGAGELFFGEGSRLTVL.

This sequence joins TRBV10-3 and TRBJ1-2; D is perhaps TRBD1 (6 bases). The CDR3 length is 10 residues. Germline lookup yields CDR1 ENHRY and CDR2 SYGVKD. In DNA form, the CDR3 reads TGTGCGCATGCAGGGGATGGCTACACCTTC. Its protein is CAHAGDGYTF.

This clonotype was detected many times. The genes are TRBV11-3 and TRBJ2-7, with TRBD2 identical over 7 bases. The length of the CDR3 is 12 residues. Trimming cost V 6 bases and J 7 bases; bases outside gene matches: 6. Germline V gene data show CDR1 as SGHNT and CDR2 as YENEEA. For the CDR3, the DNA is TGTGCCAGCAGGAAGCGGGGTGCGGAGCAGTACGTC. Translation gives CASRKRGAEQYV.

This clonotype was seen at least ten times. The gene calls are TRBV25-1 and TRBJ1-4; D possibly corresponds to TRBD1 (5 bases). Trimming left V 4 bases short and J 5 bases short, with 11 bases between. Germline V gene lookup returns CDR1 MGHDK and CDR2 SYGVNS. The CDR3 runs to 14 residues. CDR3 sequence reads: CASSAIGGNEKLFF. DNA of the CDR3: TGTGCCAGCAGTGCTATCGGGGGGAATGAAAAACTGTTTTTT.

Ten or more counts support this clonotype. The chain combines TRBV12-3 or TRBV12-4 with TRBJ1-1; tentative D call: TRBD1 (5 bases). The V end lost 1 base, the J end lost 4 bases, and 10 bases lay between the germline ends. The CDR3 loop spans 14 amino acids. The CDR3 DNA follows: TGTGCCAGCAGTTTAGGGGGGAGTCGCACTGAAGCTTTCTTT. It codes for CASSLGGSRTEAFF.

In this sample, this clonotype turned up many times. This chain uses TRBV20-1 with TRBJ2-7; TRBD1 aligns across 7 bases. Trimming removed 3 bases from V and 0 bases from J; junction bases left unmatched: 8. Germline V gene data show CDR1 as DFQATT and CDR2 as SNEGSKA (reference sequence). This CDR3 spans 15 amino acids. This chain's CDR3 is CSARRWGTVSYEQYF. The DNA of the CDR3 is TGCAGTGCTAGGAGATGGGGGACAGTCTCCTACGAGCAGTACTTC.

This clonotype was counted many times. The CDR3 sequence is CASSQDTGKTDTQYF. The CDR3 DNA is TGTGCCAGCAGCCAAGATACAGGTAAAACGGATACGCAGTATTTT. The gene calls are TRBV4-2 and TRBJ2-3; TRBD1 might be the D (5 bases). The CDR3 contains 15 residues. The V gene's germline CDR1 is LGHNA and CDR2 YNFKEQ. Trimming removed 0 bases at V and 6 bases at J, with 13 bases between.

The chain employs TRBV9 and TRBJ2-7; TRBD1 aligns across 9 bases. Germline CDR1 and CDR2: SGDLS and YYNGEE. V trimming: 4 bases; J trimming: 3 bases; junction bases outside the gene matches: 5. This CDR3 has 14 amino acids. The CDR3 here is CASSPRDRVYEQYF. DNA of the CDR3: TGTGCCAGCAGCCCCCGGGACAGGGTCTACGAGCAGTACTTC.

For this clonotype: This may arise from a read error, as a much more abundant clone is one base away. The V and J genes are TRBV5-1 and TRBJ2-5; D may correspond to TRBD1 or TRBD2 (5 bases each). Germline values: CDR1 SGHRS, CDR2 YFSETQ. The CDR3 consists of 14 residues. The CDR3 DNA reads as TGCGCCGGCAGCCCGACGGGACGGGGAGAGACCCAGTACTTC. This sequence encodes CAGSPTGRGETQYF.

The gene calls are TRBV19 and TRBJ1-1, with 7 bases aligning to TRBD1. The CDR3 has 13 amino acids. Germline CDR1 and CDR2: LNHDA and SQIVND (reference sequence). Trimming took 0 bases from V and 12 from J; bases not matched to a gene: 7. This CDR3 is CASSIDLTGATFF. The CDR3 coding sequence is TGTGCCAGTAGTATAGATCTTACAGGGGCAACTTTCTTT.